The 25 T cell receptor beta chains given below trace back to one sample, sequenced in a study of breast tumors, draining lymph nodes, adjacent tissues. TCRdb reanalysed the multiplex PCR reads using MiXCR and keeps one entry per CDR3 protein. Here the sample spans about 60,000 distinct CDR3 sequences, roughly 59% being singletons. The sequenced sample was breast tumor tissue. The receptors here all came from a female donor with breast cancer. Some clones in this sample may be carry-over from other donors' samples.

This clonotype was counted at least ten times. A much larger clone lies a single base off, so this may be a read error. The chain is built from TRBV20-1 and TRBJ1-2, with 7 bases matching TRBD1. With V trimmed by 3 bases and J by 10 bases, 11 bases remained unmatched. The CDR3 covers 13 residues. The germline V gene encodes CDR1 DFQATT and CDR2 SNEGSKA (reference sequence). This CDR3 is CSASADRVSAYTF. DNA of the CDR3: TGCAGTGCTAGTGCTGACAGGGTTAGTGCCTACACCTTC.

The CDR3 sequence: CASSLALATATNTIYF. The CDR3 region has the DNA TGTGCCAGCAGCTTGGCCTTGGCTACCGCGACGAACACCATATATTTT. The chain is built from TRBV5-6 and TRBJ1-3; D is uncertain. The CDR3 has 16 amino acids. CDR1 and CDR2 from the germline V gene are SGHDT and YYEEEE. Trimming took 0 bases from V and 7 from J, leaving 17 bases between them.

V gene TRBV9 combines with J gene TRBJ2-3, with a weak D call TRBD1 (5 bases). Trimming pared 0 bases from V and 6 bases from J, leaving 14 bases between. Germline CDR1 reads SGDLS; CDR2 reads YYNGEE. The CDR3 totals 15 residues. CDR3: CASSVEGSPGDTQYF. Written as DNA, the CDR3 is TGTGCCAGCAGCGTAGAAGGCTCTCCAGGGGATACGCAGTATTTT.

Ten or more counts support this clonotype. This chain connects TRBV6-5 to TRBJ2-3, with 9 bases that match TRBD1. Germline loops: CDR1 MNHEY, CDR2 SVGAGI. Trimming took 10 bases from V and 2 from J; bases not matched to a gene: 4. The CDR3 is 13 amino acids. CDR3 loop: CATGTGSTDTQYF. The CDR3 DNA sequence: TGTGCCACAGGGACAGGGTCCACAGATACGCAGTATTTT.

The chain carries TRBV6-5 and TRBJ1-3; D not resolved. Germline CDR1 is MNHEY and CDR2 is SVGAGI. This CDR3 has 15 residues. Trimming cost V 0 bases and J 2 bases, with 8 bases left between them. The CDR3 here is CASSYSGSPGNTIYF. In DNA, the CDR3 is TGTGCCAGCAGTTACTCGGGCAGTCCTGGAAACACCATATATTTT.

J is TRBJ2-5 and V is TRBV12-5; D is possibly TRBD2 (5 bases). The CDR3 runs to 12 residues. Germline V CDR1 and CDR2: LGHNT, FRNRAP. CDR3 protein: CASKGGLETQYF. The CDR3 coding sequence is TGTGCCAGTAAGGGTGGACTAGAGACCCAGTACTTC.

The chain recombines TRBV19 with TRBJ1-6; TRBD1 aligns across 7 bases. The CDR3 contains 15 residues. J lost 6 bases, V lost 6 bases, and 8 bases had no gene match. Germline V gene sequence: CDR1 LNHDA, CDR2 SQIVND (reference sequence). Here the CDR3 DNA reads TGTGCCAGTAGCCAAGGGGGACAGAGTAATTCACCCCTCCACTTT. Translating gives CASSQGGQSNSPLHF.

V and J are TRBV5-5 and TRBJ1-4, with 10 bases matching TRBD1. V trimming: 5 bases; J trimming: 8 bases; junction bases outside the gene matches: 6. This CDR3 has 14 amino acids. Germline V gives CDR1 SGHKS, CDR2 YYEKEE (reference sequence). This CDR3 reads CASRGTGVGEKLFF. The CDR3 region has the DNA TGTGCCAGCAGGGGGACAGGGGTGGGAGAAAAACTGTTTTTT.

This chain connects TRBV7-9 to TRBJ2-1, with 15 positions matching TRBD2. V shed 5 bases, J shed 9 bases, and the junction held 2 bases outside the gene matches. The CDR3 contains 14 residues. From germline, CDR1 is SEHNR and CDR2 FQNEAQ (reference sequence). CDR3 in amino acids: CASSGLAGGGEQFF. As DNA, the CDR3 is TGTGCCAGCAGCGGACTAGCGGGGGGGGGTGAGCAGTTCTTC.

The chain uses TRBV29-1 and TRBJ2-3; TRBD2 aligns across 8 bases. The CDR3 extends over 15 amino acids. J gave up 2 bases and V 5 bases, and 9 bases lay outside the gene matches. Germline V gene lookup returns CDR1 SQVTM and CDR2 ANQGSEA. In DNA, the CDR3 is TGCAGCGTTCGCGGGGGGCTAGCCCTCACAGATACGCAGTATTTT. It specifies CSVRGGLALTDTQYF.

For this clonotype: This clone may be a read error of a much larger clone one base away. The chain uses TRBV27 and TRBJ2-1; 7 bases line up with TRBD2. Looked up from germline, CDR1 is MNHEY and CDR2 is SMNVEV (reference sequence). The CDR3 totals 15 residues. V dropped 3 bases and J dropped 0; count of bases not matched to a gene: 2. The CDR3: CASSFERDSYNEQFF. The CDR3 bases are TGTGCCAGCAGTTTCGAGCGGGACTCCTACAATGAGCAGTTCTTC.

This clonotype was seen once. The gene calls are TRBV19 and TRBJ1-4; the D is unclear. This CDR3 is built from 20 residues. V was cut by 5 bases and J by 0 bases, with 25 bases left in between. The germline V gene has CDR1 LNHDA and CDR2 SQIVND (reference sequence). The CDR3 region has the DNA TGTGCCAGTAGTGGACTGGACCGGGAGACACTCTTTGCAACTAATGAAAAACTGTTTTTT. Translated: CASSGLDRETLFATNEKLFF.

In regard to this clonotype: The junction differs from germline at one of its ends, possibly a read error. The chain employs TRBV20-1 and TRBJ2-5, with 10 bases aligning to TRBD2. This CDR3 is 15 amino acids long. The germline gives CDR1 DFQATT, CDR2 SNEGSKA (reference sequence). The chain's CDR3 is CSASLTSGPQGTQYF. CDR3 DNA: TGCAGTGCTAGTCTGACTAGCGGGCCCCAAGGGACCCAGTACTTC.

The rearrangement uses TRBV2 and TRBJ1-6, with a possible D match to TRBD1 (6 bases). This CDR3 has 15 residues. Trimming pared 4 bases from V and 7 bases from J, leaving 14 bases between. Germline V gene lookup returns CDR1 SNHLY and CDR2 FYNNEI. Here the CDR3 DNA reads TGTGCCAGCAGTGTAGGGGGGGCCCTGAATTCACCCCTCCACTTT. Its translation: CASSVGGALNSPLHF.

The chain recombines TRBV18 with TRBJ1-6; no clear D. Germline CDR1 and CDR2: KGHSH and LQKENI. V shed 1 base and J shed 6 bases, with 7 bases lying between them. This CDR3 has 14 residues. DNA of the CDR3: TGTGCCAGCTCACCACTTGGACCTAATTCACCCCTCCACTTT. Amino acid sequence: CASSPLGPNSPLHF.

This clonotype was counted between two and nine times. The V gene is TRBV7-2, the J gene TRBJ2-3, with 9 bases identical to TRBD1. Germline values: CDR1 SGHTA, CDR2 FQGNSA. V trimming: 5 bases; J trimming: 0 bases; junction bases outside the gene matches: 6. This CDR3 has 16 residues. CDR3 region: CASSPGQGPSTDTQYF. The CDR3 DNA follows: TGTGCCAGCAGCCCAGGACAGGGGCCAAGCACAGATACGCAGTATTTT.

The CDR3 loop reads CASNRDSNQPQHF. CDR3 bases: TGTGCCAGCAATCGGGATAGCAATCAGCCCCAGCATTTT. The rearrangement uses TRBV2 and TRBJ1-5; D not certain. V was clipped by 7 bases and J by 0 bases, with 7 bases between them. The CDR3 loop spans 13 amino acids. In germline, CDR1 is SNHLY, CDR2 FYNNEI.

This clonotype was recorded at least ten times. V gene TRBV20-1 combines with J gene TRBJ2-3; D possibly corresponds to TRBD2 (6 bases). The germline V gene encodes CDR1 DFQATT and CDR2 SNEGSKA (reference sequence). Trimming stripped 5 bases from V and 4 bases from J, with 19 bases between. CDR3 length equals 15 residues. CDR3 DNA sequence: TGCAGTGCTTCTATTAGCGGTTCGGAGGCAGATACGCAGTATTTT. As protein: CSASISGSEADTQYF.

This chain's CDR3 is CASSKGGGISTEAFF. DNA for the CDR3: TGTGCCAGCAGCAAAGGGGGGGGAATAAGCACTGAAGCTTTCTTT. The chain is built from TRBV7-2 and TRBJ1-1; maybe TRBD1 (6 bases). V lost 5 bases to trimming and J lost 4 bases, with 17 bases between them. Germline V lookup: CDR1 SGHTA, CDR2 FQGNSA. The CDR3 length is 15 residues.

This clonotype has a count of ten or more. The gene calls are TRBV6-1 and TRBJ2-1; a possible D gene is TRBD2 (6 bases). V was pared by 6 bases and J by 4 bases, with 19 bases between. Looked up from germline, CDR1 is MNHNS and CDR2 is SASEGT. The CDR3 consists of 16 residues. This CDR3 is CASSFTPRGNYNEQFF. CDR3 nucleotides: TGTGCCAGCAGCTTCACCCCACGGGGGAATTACAATGAGCAGTTCTTC.

The chain recombines TRBV24-1 with TRBJ2-3; TRBD2 matches 9 bases. Trimming took 9 bases from V and 4 from J; bases not matched to a gene: 10. The germline V gene encodes CDR1 KGHDR and CDR2 SFDVKD. This CDR3 is 15 amino acids long. CDR3 in amino acids: CATQLSGSGADTQYF. DNA for the CDR3: TGTGCCACCCAGCTTAGCGGGAGCGGGGCAGATACGCAGTATTTT.

This clonotype was seen many times. This chain links TRBV20-1 with TRBJ2-1, with D tentatively TRBD1 (6 bases). This CDR3 is 14 amino acids long. With 6 bases removed from V and 0 bases from J, the gap between germline ends came to 12 bases. The germline gives CDR1 DFQATT, CDR2 SNEGSKA (reference sequence). As DNA, the CDR3 is TGCAGTGCATCGGACAGTGTCTCCTACAATGAGCAGTTCTTC. Protein sequence: CSASDSVSYNEQFF.

This clonotype appeared a few times. V usage is TRBV6-1 and J usage is TRBJ1-6; D is unclear. Trimming took 2 bases from V and 6 from J, leaving 11 bases between them. This CDR3 spans 15 amino acids. The germline V gene encodes CDR1 MNHNS and CDR2 SASEGT. This chain's CDR3 is CASSETTPANSPLHF. DNA for the CDR3: TGTGCCAGCAGTGAAACTACCCCGGCTAATTCACCCCTCCACTTT.

A note on this clonotype: Sequence at one end of the junction differs from germline and may be a read error. This chain uses TRBV7-7 with TRBJ2-7, with TRBD2 matching over 12 bases. CDR1 is SSHAT and CDR2 is FNYEAQ in the germline V gene (reference sequence). This CDR3 region has 14 residues. The CDR3 protein is CASSSLAGGVEQYF. The DNA of the CDR3 is TGTGCTAGCAGCTCCCTAGCGGGAGGGGTCGAGCAGTACTTC.

The table lists this clonotype with many counts. This rearrangement joins TRBV2 to TRBJ2-7; TRBD1 matches at 11 bases. Germline CDR1 and CDR2: SNHLY and FYNNEI. Trimming at V came to 8 bases and at J to 0 bases, leaving 6 bases not matched to a gene. This CDR3 spans 15 amino acids. This CDR3 reads CASWPGQGVSYEQYF. CDR3 in DNA: TGTGCCAGCTGGCCGGGACAGGGGGTCTCCTACGAGCAGTACTTC.